This entry lists 27 T cell receptor beta chains sequenced from one sample in a study of cytomegalovirus exposure and HLA in healthy donors. This table comes from immunoSEQ multiplex PCR, and its TCRdb copy is limited to in-frame clones, with some not included. The sample holds roughly 180,000 clones; around four fifths are singletons and the top ten take less than 9%. Material for sequencing was PBMCs. The receptors derive from a man between 18 and 29 years old in good health and CMV-seropositive.

V is TRBV5-4 and J is TRBJ2-1; 10 bases fit TRBD2. Germline CDR1 and CDR2: SGHNT and YYREEE (reference sequence). After removal of 1 base from V and 8 bases from J, the junction contained 6 bases not matched to a gene. The CDR3 extends over 15 amino acids. In DNA, the CDR3 is TGTGCCAGCAGCTTGATGTCTAGCGGGAGCCATGAGCAGTTCTTC. Amino acids: CASSLMSSGSHEQFF.

The chain is built from TRBV7-6 and TRBJ2-5, with D uncertain. The CDR3 sequence is 12 residues long. V shed 5 bases and J shed 5 bases, with 9 bases lying between them. The germline gives CDR1 SGHVS, CDR2 FNYEAQ. The CDR3 spells CASSEVRETQYF. The CDR3 DNA reads TGTGCCAGCAGCGAGGTCCGGGAGACCCAGTACTTC.

This sequence joins TRBV28 and TRBJ1-1, with 8 bases aligning to TRBD1. The CDR3 length is 10 residues. Per germline, CDR1 MDHEN and CDR2 SYDVKM. The V gene end was trimmed by 8 bases and the J gene end by 9 bases; junction bases not matched to a gene: 2. In nucleotides, the CDR3 is TGTGCCAGCCGGGACAGGAAAGCTTTCTTT. Amino acid sequence: CASRDRKAFF.

Turning to this clone: One end of the junction is discordant with germline, which a read error may explain. V and J are TRBV18 and TRBJ2-7; TRBD1 might be the D (6 bases). The germline CDR1 and CDR2 sequences are KGHSH and LQKENI. CDR3 length: 12 residues. CDR3 in amino acids: CASSRLGTWVSF. The CDR3 bases are TGTGCCAGCTCACGCCTAGGGACATGGGTGTCCTTC.

The gene calls are TRBV4-2 and TRBJ2-7, with D maybe TRBD2 (7 bases). V was shortened by 5 bases and J by 4 bases, with 21 bases between the two germline ends. The V gene's germline CDR1 is LGHNA and CDR2 YNFKEQ. The CDR3 runs 16 residues. DNA for the CDR3: TGTGCCAGCAGCGTAGAAATGGGGGCGCGGGGGTACGAGCAGTACTTC. Translating gives CASSVEMGARGYEQYF.

The chain has TRBV13 and TRBJ2-1; D is perhaps TRBD2 (5 bases). There are 16 residues in the CDR3. V was shortened by 2 bases and J by 0 bases, with 11 bases between the two germline ends. CDR1 is PRHDT and CDR2 is FYEKMQ in the germline V gene (reference sequence). The CDR3 reads CASSLKSGSSYNEQFF. CDR3 coding DNA: TGTGCCAGCAGCTTAAAAAGCGGTAGCTCCTACAATGAGCAGTTCTTC.

This chain links TRBV6-5 with TRBJ2-7; 10 bases are shared with TRBD1. Germline V gene data show CDR1 as MNHEY and CDR2 as SVGAGI. Unmatched junction bases numbered 7, after V lost 5 bases and J lost 3 bases. The CDR3 is made up of 15 amino acids. The CDR3 DNA sequence: TGTGCCAGCAGTATCTCGGGGACAGGGGTCTACGAGCAGTACTTC. This sequence encodes CASSISGTGVYEQYF.

V gene TRBV27 combines with J gene TRBJ1-1; the match to TRBD1 covers 10 bases. Per germline, CDR1 MNHEY and CDR2 SMNVEV (reference sequence). V lost 6 bases to trimming and J lost 6 bases; unmatched junction nucleotides: 10. The CDR3 loop spans 15 amino acids. The CDR3 spells CASSPDRGRVAEAFF. The CDR3, as DNA: TGTGCCAGCAGCCCTGACAGGGGGCGCGTCGCTGAAGCTTTCTTT.

This chain connects TRBV19 to TRBJ1-5; 7 nucleotides align to TRBD1. With 4 bases clipped from V and 6 bases from J, the junction kept 9 bases outside the gene matches. Per germline, CDR1 LNHDA and CDR2 SQIVND (reference sequence). The CDR3 contains 15 residues. DNA for the CDR3: TGTGCCAGTAGTAGAGACAGGGAGGTAGCTCAGCCCCAGCATTTT. It yields the protein CASSRDREVAQPQHF. Based on the CDR3 plus reference TRBV19 and TRBJ1-5, the full variable domain is DGGITQSPKYLFRKEGQNVTLSCEQNLNHDAMYWYRQDPGQGLRLIYYSQIVNDFQKGDIAEGYSVSREKKESFPLTVTSAQKNPTAFYLCASSRDREVAQPQHFGDGTRLSIL.

The J gene is TRBJ2-3, the V gene TRBV5-1; TRBD2 agrees at 15 bases. The CDR3 consists of 17 residues. Germline lookup yields CDR1 SGHRS and CDR2 YFSETQ. J lost 4 bases, V lost 4 bases, and 7 bases had no gene match. The CDR3 DNA is TGCGCCAGCAGCCCCAGGGGACTAGCGGGAGGCCCAGATACGCAGTATTTT. Protein sequence: CASSPRGLAGGPDTQYF.

V is TRBV15 and J is TRBJ2-5, with TRBD1 identical over 7 bases. Trimming removed 1 base from V and 2 bases from J; junction bases left unmatched: 4. The CDR3 covers 15 residues. Germline CDR1 is LNHNV and CDR2 is YYDKDF (reference sequence). CDR3 amino acids: CATSRVQDRQETQYF. CDR3 coding DNA: TGTGCCACCAGCAGAGTACAGGACAGGCAAGAGACCCAGTACTTC.

This sequence joins TRBV2 and TRBJ2-2, with 9 positions matching TRBD2. The V and J ends lost 1 base and 4 bases, in that order; junction bases with no gene match: 4. The CDR3 length is 16 residues. Germline loops: CDR1 SNHLY, CDR2 FYNNEI. The CDR3 coding sequence is TGTGCCAGCAGTGAAGAGGCAGCGGGAGGCACCGGGGAGCTGTTTTTT. This encodes CASSEEAAGGTGELFF.

This clone occurred a few times. The chain recombines TRBV7-2 with TRBJ2-2, with a possible D match to TRBD1 (5 bases). Per germline, CDR1 SGHTA and CDR2 FQGNSA. V was pared by 4 bases and J by 0 bases, with 12 bases between. This CDR3 is built from 16 residues. The CDR3 bases are TGTGCCAGCAGCTGGTCGACAGTCCCGAACACCGGGGAGCTGTTTTTT. It specifies CASSWSTVPNTGELFF.

This clone has only a few counts. The chain couples TRBV25-1 to TRBJ2-7; D is ambiguous. This CDR3 has 14 residues. Germline values: CDR1 MGHDK, CDR2 SYGVNS. Trimming cost V 2 bases and J 7 bases, with 15 bases left between them. The CDR3: CASSELSNPWEQYF. The CDR3 region has the DNA TGTGCCAGCAGTGAACTTTCTAACCCCTGGGAGCAGTACTTC.

The chain uses TRBV18 and TRBJ2-1, with 8 nucleotides matching TRBD1. V shed 2 bases and J 5 bases; nucleotides not matched to a gene: 11. This CDR3 is 17 amino acids long. CDR1 is KGHSH, CDR2 LQKENI, per germline. This CDR3 is CASSPLGEGTGHNEQFF. CDR3 nucleotides: TGTGCCAGCTCACCATTGGGTGAGGGGACAGGACACAATGAGCAGTTCTTC.

The chain has TRBV25-1 and TRBJ1-2, with 9 bases aligning to TRBD1. Germline CDR1 and CDR2: MGHDK and SYGVNS. Trimming cost V 6 bases and J 4 bases; bases outside gene matches: 3. The CDR3 spans 13 residues. The CDR3 spells CASRGTGSYGYTF. Here the CDR3 DNA reads TGTGCCAGCAGAGGGACAGGGAGCTATGGCTACACCTTC.

Only one count was recorded for this clone. This chain links TRBV30 with TRBJ2-3, with unresolved D. Germline V gives CDR1 GTSNPN, CDR2 SVGIG (reference sequence). Trimming cost V 0 bases and J 4 bases, with 11 bases left between them. The CDR3 length is 14 residues. CDR3 sequence: CAWSVTDWADTQYF. CDR3 nucleotide sequence: TGTGCCTGGAGTGTAACCGACTGGGCAGATACGCAGTATTTT.

The V gene is TRBV10-3, the J gene TRBJ2-3; 9 nucleotides line up with TRBD1. The ends lost 3 bases at V and 1 base at J; junction bases unmatched: 2. CDR3 length: 15 residues. In germline, CDR1 is ENHRY, CDR2 SYGVKD. The CDR3 DNA reads TGTGCCATCAGTGACTGGACAGGGGGCACAGATACGCAGTATTTT. It encodes CAISDWTGGTDTQYF.

CDR3 nucleotides: TGTGCCAGCAGCGACAGGAATTCCTACGAGCAGTACTTC. It specifies CASSDRNSYEQYF. The rearrangement links TRBV11-3 to TRBJ2-7, with a weak D call TRBD1 (6 bases). CDR1 is SGHNT and CDR2 is YENEEA in the germline V gene. The CDR3 runs to 13 residues. Between the trimmed V and J ends, which lost 5 bases and 1 base, there was a span of 9 bases.

The CDR3, as DNA: TGTGCCAGCAGCCCTAGCGGACCCACAGAGACCCAGTACTTC. Translated, it gives CASSPSGPTETQYF. The chain joins TRBV7-2 to TRBJ2-5; 7 bases align to TRBD2. CDR3 length: 14 amino acids. The V gene's germline CDR1 is SGHTA and CDR2 FQGNSA. Trimming removed 5 bases from V and 4 bases from J; junction bases left unmatched: 7. Looking up the rest from reference TRBV7-2 and TRBJ2-5 gives the full variable domain: GAGVSQSPSNKVTEKGKDVELRCDPISGHTALYWYRQSLGQGLEFLIYFQGNSAPDKSGLPSDRFSAERTGGSVSTLTIQRTQQEDSAVYLCASSPSGPTETQYFGPGTRLLVL.

The chain uses TRBV19 and TRBJ2-7, with 8 bases that match TRBD2. This CDR3 is 16 amino acids long. With 3 bases clipped from V and 6 bases from J, the junction kept 13 bases outside the gene matches. Germline CDR1 is LNHDA and CDR2 is SQIVND (reference sequence). CDR3 sequence: CASSISSGAGGGEQYF. As DNA, the CDR3 is TGTGCCAGTAGTATTAGTTCGGGGGCGGGAGGCGGCGAGCAGTACTTC.

The V and J genes are TRBV7-8 and TRBJ2-3; TRBD2 agrees at 10 bases. The CDR3 contains 14 residues. V was pared by 9 bases and J by 6 bases, with 9 bases of the junction left unmatched. Germline V gene sequence: CDR1 SGHVS, CDR2 FQNEAQ. CDR3 region: CASGLAGAGDTQYF. The CDR3, as DNA: TGTGCCAGTGGGCTAGCGGGAGCTGGGGATACGCAGTATTTT. Variable domain in full (rest from reference TRBV7-8 and TRBJ2-3): GAGVSQSPRYKVAKRGQDVALRCDPISGHVSLFWYQQALGQGPEFLTYFQNEAQLDKSGLPSDRFFAERPEGSVSTLKIQRTQQEDSAVYLCASGLAGAGDTQYFGPGTRLTVL.

This clone was detected only a few times. This chain joins TRBV27 and TRBJ2-3; 10 bases are shared with TRBD2. From germline, CDR1 is MNHEY and CDR2 SMNVEV (reference sequence). The CDR3 runs to 20 residues. V trimming: 4 bases; J trimming: 0 bases; junction bases outside the gene matches: 16. CDR3 protein: CASSSQMIIAGGPSTDTQYF. CDR3 nucleotide sequence: TGTGCCAGCAGTTCCCAAATGATTATAGCGGGAGGTCCTAGCACAGATACGCAGTATTTT.

The genes are TRBV30 and TRBJ2-6; tentative D call: TRBD1 (5 bases). Germline CDR1 and CDR2: GTSNPN and SVGIG (reference sequence). V was pared by 1 base and J by 1 base, with 11 bases between. This CDR3 comprises 16 residues. The CDR3 DNA sequence: TGTGCCTGGAGTGAGGTAGGGGTATCTGGGGCCAACGTCCTGACTTTC. Translating gives CAWSEVGVSGANVLTF.

J is TRBJ1-2 and V is TRBV19; D not certain. The germline V gene encodes CDR1 LNHDA and CDR2 SQIVND (reference sequence). The CDR3 is 13 amino acids. Trimming took off 4 bases at V and 8 bases at J, with 14 bases between the two ends. CDR3 nucleotides: TGTGCCAGTAGTAGGTCGGAGAGAGAAGGCTACACCTTC. Residues: CASSRSEREGYTF.

The chain recombines TRBV19 with TRBJ1-1; TRBD1 might be the D (6 bases). This CDR3 has 16 amino acids. V gave up 6 bases and J gave up 1 base, with 18 bases separating them. Germline values: CDR1 LNHDA, CDR2 SQIVND (reference sequence). The CDR3, as DNA: TGTGCCAGTAGCCTGACTATAGGACAGAGGAACACTGAAGCTTTCTTT. It codes for CASSLTIGQRNTEAFF.

This chain joins TRBV27 and TRBJ2-2; D is uncertain. V gave up 6 bases and J gave up 4 bases, with 15 bases separating them. The CDR3 has 15 amino acids. CDR1 is MNHEY and CDR2 is SMNVEV in the germline V gene (reference sequence). DNA of the CDR3: TGTGCCAGCAGCCTAATGGCAGGTTCCACCGGGGAGCTGTTTTTT. It encodes CASSLMAGSTGELFF.